A selection of T cell receptor beta chains follows, all from one sample in a study of T cell responses to AZD1222 COVID-19 vaccine. Profiling relied on immunoSEQ multiplex PCR, and the TCRdb table lists in-frame clones only, not all of them. The profile covers 95,000 to 150,000 clones, with approximately 92% appearing a single time and 3.1% taken by the ten largest. The starting material was peripheral blood, obtained on day 0 of AZD1222 vaccination. The source is an adult in good health. The CDR3 runs from the conserved cysteine through the conserved F or W. A D gene is named only where the DNA matches it firmly. Clone size is given for some rows only: seen once, a few or many times, or a class if the clone is expanded.

CDR3: CASSFTGGPERGYTF; DNA: TGTGCCAGCAGTTTTACAGGGGGGCCGGAAAGAGGCTACACCTTC; J: TRBJ1-2; D: TRBD1; size: -; V: TRBV27
CDR3: CASSERVNPDTQYF; DNA: TGCGCCAGCAGTGAGCGGGTAAACCCAGATACGCAGTATTTT; J: TRBJ2-3; D: -; size: -; V: TRBV5-1
CDR3: CASSPTPEYGYTF; DNA: TGTGCCAGCAGCCCCACCCCCGAGTATGGCTACACCTTC; J: TRBJ1-2; D: -; size: -; V: TRBV5-4
CDR3: CASSPTYRGLNGYTF; DNA: TGCGCCAGCAGCCCCACGTACAGGGGGCTCAATGGCTACACCTTC; J: TRBJ1-2; D: TRBD1; size: -; V: TRBV4-1
CDR3: CAWGRTGLKGYTF; DNA: TGTGCCTGGGGGAGGACAGGGCTAAAGGGCTACACCTTC; J: TRBJ1-2; D: TRBD1; size: -; V: TRBV30
CDR3: CASSVQGFGSPLHF; DNA: TGTGCCAGTAGTGTTCAGGGGTTCGGGTCACCCCTCCACTTT; J: TRBJ1-6; D: -; size: -; V: TRBV19
CDR3: CASSAGLATETQYF; DNA: TGTGCCAGCAGCGCGGGACTAGCGACAGAGACCCAGTACTTC; J: TRBJ2-5; D: TRBD2; size: -; V: TRBV9
CDR3: CASSPLTGGASSGYTF; DNA: TGTGCCAGCAGCCCTCTGACAGGGGGCGCATCATCTGGCTACACCTTC; J: TRBJ1-2; D: TRBD1; size: -; V: TRBV3-1/TRBV3-2
CDR3: CASSVTGENNQPQHF; DNA: TGTGCCAGCAGCGTGACAGGGGAAAACAATCAGCCCCAGCATTTT; J: TRBJ1-5; D: TRBD1; size: -; V: TRBV6-5
CDR3: CASSLGEEEKLFF; DNA: TGTGCCAGCAGTTTGGGGGAAGAGGAAAAACTGTTTTTT; J: TRBJ1-4; D: -; size: -; V: TRBV12-3/TRBV12-4
CDR3: CASGLIEGTEAFF; DNA: TGTGCTAGTGGTTTGATTGAAGGGACAGAAGCTTTCTTT; J: TRBJ1-1; D: -; size: -; V: TRBV12-5
CDR3: CASSYLSGRAGNTIYF; DNA: TGTGCCAGCAGTTACCTCAGCGGCAGGGCAGGAAACACCATATATTTT; J: TRBJ1-3; D: -; size: once; V: TRBV6-5
CDR3: CASSYSIVGGENQPQHF; DNA: TGTGCCAGCAGTTACTCGATAGTTGGGGGCGAGAATCAGCCCCAGCATTTT; J: TRBJ1-5; D: -; size: -; V: TRBV6-2/TRBV6-3
CDR3: CASSYPTGTGELFF; DNA: TGTGCCAGCAGTTACCCCACAGGGACCGGGGAGCTGTTTTTT; J: TRBJ2-2; D: -; size: -; V: TRBV6-5
CDR3: CASSQRDGPYEQYF; DNA: TGCGCCAGCAGCCAACGGGACGGACCCTACGAGCAGTACTTC; J: TRBJ2-7; D: -; size: -; V: TRBV5-1
CDR3: CASSQDGVNTGELFF; DNA: TGCGCCAGCAGCCAAGACGGGGTGAACACCGGGGAGCTGTTTTTT; J: TRBJ2-2; D: -; size: -; V: TRBV4-3
CDR3: CASRQGGNYGYTF; DNA: TGTGCCAGCCGACAGGGGGGTAACTATGGCTACACCTTC; J: TRBJ1-2; D: TRBD1; size: -; V: TRBV5-4
CDR3: CASSLATGGGETQYF; DNA: TGTGCCAGTAGTCTAGCTACCGGGGGGGGAGAGACCCAGTACTTC; J: TRBJ2-5; D: TRBD2; size: once; V: TRBV19
CDR3: CASSLGGNSPLHF; DNA: TGTGCCAGCAGTTTAGGTGGTAATTCACCCCTCCACTTT; J: TRBJ1-6; D: -; size: -; V: TRBV27
CDR3: CASSYSRNRDPADF; DNA: TGTGCCAGCAGTTACTCGAGGAACCGGGACCCAGCCGATTTT; J: TRBJ1-5; D: -; size: -; V: TRBV6-6
CDR3: CASSQQTGGETQYF; DNA: TGCGCCAGCAGCCAACAGACAGGGGGCGAGACCCAGTACTTC; J: TRBJ2-5; D: TRBD1; size: -; V: TRBV4-3
CDR3: CASSFSGNGQPQHF; DNA: TGTGCCAGCAGCTTTTCGGGGAATGGTCAGCCCCAGCATTTT; J: TRBJ1-5; D: -; size: -; V: TRBV13
CDR3: CASSPYGEDPNYGYTF; DNA: TGTGCCAGCAGTCCCTACGGGGAGGACCCTAACTATGGCTACACCTTC; J: TRBJ1-2; D: -; size: -; V: TRBV28
CDR3: CASSPHVTTKSYSNQPQHF; DNA: TGTGCCAGCAGCCCGCACGTAACGACGAAGAGTTATAGCAATCAGCCCCAGCATTTT; J: TRBJ1-5; D: -; size: -; V: TRBV11-2
CDR3: CASSDTGGGWDTQYF; DNA: TGTGCCAGCAGCGATACAGGGGGCGGGTGGGATACGCAGTATTTT; J: TRBJ2-3; D: TRBD1; size: -; V: TRBV9
CDR3: CASSPRTGPYEQYF; DNA: TGTGCCAGCAGCCCCAGGACAGGGCCCTACGAGCAGTACTTC; J: TRBJ2-7; D: TRBD1; size: -; V: TRBV7-9
CDR3: CASSFGRDHEQFF; DNA: TGTGCCAGCAGTTTCGGGAGAGACCATGAGCAGTTCTTC; J: TRBJ2-1; D: -; size: -; V: TRBV6-2/TRBV6-3
CDR3: CASSYQGSGNTIYF; DNA: TGTGCCAGCAGTTACCAGGGCTCTGGAAACACCATATATTTT; J: TRBJ1-3; D: -; size: few; V: TRBV2
CDR3: CASSRNEKLFF; DNA: TGTGCCAGCAGTCGAAATGAAAAACTGTTTTTT; J: TRBJ1-4; D: -; size: -; V: TRBV6-5
CDR3: CASSSTSGGNEQFF; DNA: TGTGCCAGTTCTTCGACTAGCGGGGGAAATGAGCAGTTCTTC; J: TRBJ2-1; D: TRBD2; size: -; V: TRBV2
CDR3: CASSSPGGADTQYF; DNA: TGTGCCAGCAGTTCACCAGGGGGGGCAGATACGCAGTATTTT; J: TRBJ2-3; D: -; size: -; V: TRBV28
CDR3: CASSLAGATEQFF; DNA: TGTGCCAGCAGCCTAGCGGGGGCAACTGAGCAGTTCTTC; J: TRBJ2-1; D: TRBD2; size: -; V: TRBV27
CDR3: CASRRGSGGNEAFF; DNA: TGCGCCAGCAGAAGGGGGAGTGGGGGTAATGAAGCTTTCTTT; J: TRBJ1-1; D: -; size: -; V: TRBV10-1
CDR3: CASSSRLAENIQYF; DNA: TGTGCCAGCAGTTCCCGCCTAGCGGAAAACATTCAGTACTTC; J: TRBJ2-4; D: TRBD2; size: few; V: TRBV27
CDR3: CASSTGRAGGQETQYF; DNA: TGTGCCAGCAGCACCGGTAGGGCGGGGGGTCAAGAGACCCAGTACTTC; J: TRBJ2-5; D: TRBD2; size: -; V: TRBV7-2
CDR3: CASSLLGLNTEAFF; DNA: TGTGCCAGCAGCCTCCTCGGGTTGAACACTGAAGCTTTCTTT; J: TRBJ1-1; D: -; size: -; V: TRBV7-2